A selection of T cell receptor beta chains follows, all from one sample in a study of response to subunit inactivated influenza vaccine. TCRdb recomputed calls from the RT-PCR reads with MiXCR, one row per CDR3 protein. The data show about 500,000 distinct CDR3 sequences, with more than 15% seen just once and around 3% held by the top ten. Sample: CD4+ T cells sorted from PBMCs, taken around 25 months after vaccination. The receptors were gathered from a man between 50 and 75 years old who received an inactivated influenza vaccine. CDR3s include the opening cysteine and the closing phenylalanine or tryptophan. D genes are given only for firm matches. Rows may omit the clone size; those that give it use once, few, many or a size class.

>-|TRBJ2-5|-|TRBV11-2
CASSWDGGETQYF
TGTGCCAGCTCTTGGGACGGGGGAGAGACCCAGTACTTC
>TRBD1|TRBJ1-4|-|TRBV18
CASSRKQGPNEKLFF
TGTGCCAGCTCCCGGAAACAGGGGCCTAATGAAAAACTGTTTTTT
>-|TRBJ2-7|-|TRBV7-9
CASSYLTGSYEQYF
TGTGCCAGCAGCTATCTGACAGGCTCCTACGAGCAGTACTTC
>TRBD1|TRBJ2-1|few|TRBV12-3/TRBV12-4
CASSLFRGNEQFF
TGTGCCAGCAGTTTATTCAGGGGGAATGAGCAGTTCTTC
>-|TRBJ1-2|-|TRBV4-2
CASSQERNNYGYTF
TGTGCCAGCAGCCAAGAACGGAATAACTATGGCTACACCTTC
>-|TRBJ2-3|-|TRBV5-4
CASSLRRGKPDTQYF
TGTGCCAGCAGCTTGCGTCGGGGGAAGCCAGATACGCAGTATTTT
>-|TRBJ2-5|-|TRBV5-1
CASSLGQGGAAGTQYF
TGCGCCAGCAGCTTGGGGCAAGGCGGGGCCGCCGGGACCCAGTACTTC
>-|TRBJ2-7|few|TRBV5-1
CASSKTGGGYEQYF
TGCGCCAGCAGCAAGACAGGTGGGGGCTACGAGCAGTACTTC
>-|TRBJ2-4|-|TRBV6-1
CASLDSGTKNIQYF
TGTGCCAGCCTAGATAGCGGAACCAAAAACATTCAGTACTTC
>-|TRBJ2-2|few|TRBV5-1
CASSFTGRTGELFF
TGCGCCAGCAGCTTCACAGGGCGAACCGGGGAGCTGTTTTTT
>-|TRBJ2-3|few|TRBV6-5
CASSYSFDRSSTDTQYF
TGTGCCAGCAGTTACTCTTTTGACCGCTCTAGCACAGATACGCAGTATTTT
>TRBD2|TRBJ2-7|few|TRBV7-2
CATGGRASYEQYF
TGTGCCACCGGCGGGAGGGCCTCCTACGAGCAGTACTTC
>-|TRBJ1-5|-|TRBV7-2
CASSPKVNQPQHF
TGTGCCAGCAGCCCCAAGGTGAATCAGCCCCAGCATTTT
>-|TRBJ1-5|many|TRBV30
CAWSVGRTARGNQPQHF
TGTGCCTGGAGTGTAGGCCGGACAGCCCGGGGCAATCAGCCCCAGCATTTT
>TRBD1|TRBJ1-5|many|TRBV2
CASRRDRDQPQHF
TGTGCCAGCAGAAGGGACAGGGATCAGCCCCAGCATTTT
>-|TRBJ1-2|few|TRBV3-1
CASSQMRSLYCTF
TGTGCCAGCAGCCAAATGAGATCCCTCTATTGCACCTTC
>-|TRBJ2-2|many|TRBV20-1
CSARVLKNTGELFF
TGCAGTGCTAGGGTGTTGAAAAACACCGGGGAGCTGTTTTTT
>-|TRBJ1-1|few|TRBV28
CASLVKGPRTEAFF
TGTGCCAGCCTCGTGAAGGGACCCCGAACTGAAGCTTTCTTT
>-|TRBJ2-1|few|TRBV29-1
CSVEEGGEQFF
TGCAGCGTTGAAGAAGGTGGTGAGCAGTTCTTC
>-|TRBJ2-3|few|TRBV28
CASSMNMADTQYF
TGTGCCAGCAGTATGAACATGGCAGATACGCAGTATTTT
>-|TRBJ2-7|few|TRBV6-1
CASRPYSDSSYEQYF
TGTGCCAGCAGGCCATATAGCGACAGCTCCTACGAGCAGTACTTC
>-|TRBJ1-1|-|TRBV27
CASRERGTVNTEAFF
TGTGCCAGCAGGGAAAGGGGGACGGTCAACACTGAAGCTTTCTTT
>-|TRBJ2-1|-|TRBV5-6
CASSLRLVGGGEQFF
TGTGCCAGCAGCTTGAGACTAGTCGGGGGTGGTGAGCAGTTCTTC
>-|TRBJ2-2|once|TRBV11-1
CASSLELKRVYTGELFF
TGTGCCAGCAGCTTAGAACTTAAGCGGGTGTACACCGGGGAGCTGTTTTTT
>TRBD1|TRBJ2-5|few|TRBV7-6
CASSKDRAETQYF
TGTGCCAGCAGTAAGGACAGGGCGGAGACCCAGTACTTC
>TRBD1|TRBJ2-7|few|TRBV29-1
CSVKDRPSYEQYF
TGCAGCGTGAAGGACAGGCCTTCCTACGAGCAGTACTTC
>-|TRBJ2-5|-|TRBV18
CASSLNQGFQETQYF
TGTGCCAGCTCACTGAACCAGGGATTCCAAGAGACCCAGTACTTC
>-|TRBJ1-2|-|TRBV12-3/TRBV12-4
CASTKGGIGDGYTF
TGTGCCAGCACAAAGGGAGGAATAGGGGATGGCTACACCTTC
>-|TRBJ1-2|many|TRBV3-1
CASSQTAGWNYGYTF
TGTGCCAGCAGCCAGACAGCAGGGTGGAACTATGGCTACACCTTC
>TRBD2|TRBJ2-1|few|TRBV9
CASSVVMTSLKGSNEQFF
TGTGCCAGCAGCGTAGTCATGACTAGCCTTAAAGGATCCAATGAGCAGTTCTTC
>-|TRBJ2-2|few|TRBV11-3
CASSLERDTGELFF
TGTGCCAGCAGCTTAGAGAGGGACACCGGGGAGCTGTTTTTT
>-|TRBJ2-1|-|TRBV20-1
CRARQLSSYNEQFF
TGCAGAGCTAGGCAGCTTAGCTCCTACAATGAGCAGTTCTTC
>-|TRBJ2-5|many|TRBV4-1
CASSHDLQGNRETQYF
TGCGCCAGCAGCCACGATTTGCAGGGGAATCGAGAGACCCAGTACTTC
>-|TRBJ2-3|-|TRBV3-1
CASSLQGGKDTQYF
TGTGCCAGCAGCCTCCAGGGGGGCAAAGATACGCAGTATTTT
>-|TRBJ2-7|few|TRBV6-5
CASSYREGGAYEQYF
TGTGCCAGCAGTTACCGTGAAGGGGGGGCCTACGAGCAGTACTTC
>-|TRBJ2-1|-|TRBV5-5
CASSVVPPDRYNEQFF
TGTGCCAGCAGCGTTGTTCCCCCTGACAGATACAATGAGCAGTTCTTC
>-|TRBJ1-6|few|TRBV3-1
CASSQGRERGPLHF
TGTGCCAGCAGCCAAGGCAGAGAAAGGGGACCCCTCCACTTT
>TRBD1|TRBJ2-2|-|TRBV5-1
CASSDRGTANTGELFF
TGCGCCAGCAGCGACAGGGGTACAGCGAACACCGGGGAGCTGTTTTTT
>-|TRBJ2-1|few|TRBV5-1
CASSLDDRSSYNEQFF
TGCGCCAGCAGCTTGGACGACAGGAGCTCCTACAATGAGCAGTTCTTC